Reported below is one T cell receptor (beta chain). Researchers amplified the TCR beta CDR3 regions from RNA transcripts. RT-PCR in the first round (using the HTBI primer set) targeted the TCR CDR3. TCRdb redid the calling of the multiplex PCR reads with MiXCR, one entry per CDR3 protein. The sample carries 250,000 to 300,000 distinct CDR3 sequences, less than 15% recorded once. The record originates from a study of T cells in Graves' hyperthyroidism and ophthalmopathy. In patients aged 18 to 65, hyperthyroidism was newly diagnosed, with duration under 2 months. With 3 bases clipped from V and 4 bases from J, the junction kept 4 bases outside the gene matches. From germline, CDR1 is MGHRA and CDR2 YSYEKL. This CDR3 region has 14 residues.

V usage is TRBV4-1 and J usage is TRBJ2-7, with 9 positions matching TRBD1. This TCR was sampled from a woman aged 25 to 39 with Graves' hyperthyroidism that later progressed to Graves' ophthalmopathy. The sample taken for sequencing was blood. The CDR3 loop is CASSHPGQGYEQYF. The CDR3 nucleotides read TGCGCCAGCAGCCACCCGGGACAGGGATACGAGCAGTACTTC.